This section outlines one T cell receptor (beta chain) sequence together with its context. The sample belongs to a study of shared clonotypes between healthy human individuals. Across the study: The donors, a couple of women and a few men, were aged 18 to 49.

The trim removed 8 bases at V and 7 bases at J, leaving 8 bases unmatched. This CDR3 is built from 14 residues. The germline gives CDR1 MNHNY, CDR2 SVGAGI (reference sequence). Over several immunoSEQ plates, each subset's genomic DNA was distributed in even portions. Replicate PCRs from sorted subsets contained around 190 ng DNA, which is tens of thousands of T cell genomes. Clones were read by immunoSEQ multiplex PCR, and TCRdb kept only the in-frame ones, dropping some. The table records hundreds of thousands of clones, 96% of them present only once. The sequence came from a woman aged 25-40 years in good health. The sample was naive CD4+ T cells sorted from blood. Regarding subset: CD45RA+ positively selected. This chain links TRBV6-6 with TRBJ1-5; 10 nucleotides align to TRBD1. DNA for the CDR3: TGTGCCAGCGAAATGACAGGGGGCGGCCAGCCCCAGCATTTT. It codes for CASEMTGGGQPQHF.